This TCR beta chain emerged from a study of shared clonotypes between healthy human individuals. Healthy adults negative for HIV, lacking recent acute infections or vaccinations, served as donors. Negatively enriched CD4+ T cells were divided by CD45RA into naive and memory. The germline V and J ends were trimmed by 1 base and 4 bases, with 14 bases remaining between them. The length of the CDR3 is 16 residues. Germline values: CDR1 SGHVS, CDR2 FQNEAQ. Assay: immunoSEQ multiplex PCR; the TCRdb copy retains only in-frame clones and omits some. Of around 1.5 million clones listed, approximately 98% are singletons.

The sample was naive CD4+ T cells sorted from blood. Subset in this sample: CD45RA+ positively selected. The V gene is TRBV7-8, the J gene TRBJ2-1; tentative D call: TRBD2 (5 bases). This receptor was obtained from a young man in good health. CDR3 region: CASSLVGSFGYNEQFF. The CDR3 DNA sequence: TGTGCCAGCAGCTTAGTGGGGAGCTTCGGGTACAATGAGCAGTTCTTC.